What follows are 9 T cell receptor beta chains derived from one specimen sequenced in a study of beta chain features in type 1 diabetes. Investigators reverse transcribed all isolated RNA, so they sequenced expressed TCRB transcripts. Clones were sequenced by immunoSEQ multiplex PCR, and TCRdb holds only the in-frame ones, with some missing. In the table there are more than 150,000 clones, around 10% of which are singletons. The specimen was central memory CD4+ T cells from blood. The receptors originated from a man between 18 and 35 years old in good health.

As concerns this clone: An end of the junction does not agree with germline; a read error may underlie this. The gene calls are TRBV29-1 and TRBJ1-2, with D possibly matching TRBD1 (6 bases). From germline, CDR1 is SQVTM and CDR2 ANQGSEA. The CDR3 length is 12 residues. CDR3 DNA sequence: TGCAGCGTGGAAGGGGGGGACTATGGCTACACCTTC. It codes for CSVEGGDYGYTF.

This clone was seen a handful of times. V usage is TRBV27 and J usage is TRBJ2-7, with D tentatively TRBD1 or TRBD2 (5 bases each). The CDR3 length is 16 residues. From germline, CDR1 is MNHEY and CDR2 SMNVEV (reference sequence). Trimming shortened V by 3 bases and J by 3 bases, and 18 bases separated the two germline ends. The CDR3 here is CASSLIGTQTVYEQYF. The DNA of the CDR3 is TGTGCCAGCAGTTTGATTGGGACCCAAACGGTCTACGAGCAGTACTTC.

The genes are TRBV2 and TRBJ2-5; 8 bases fit TRBD1. Germline CDR1 is SNHLY and CDR2 is FYNNEI. J lost 4 bases, V lost 6 bases, and 10 bases had no gene match. This CDR3 spans 15 amino acids. CDR3 sequence (DNA): TGTGCCAGCAGACCGACAGGGGAGGTCTCAGAGACCCAGTACTTC. Translating gives CASRPTGEVSETQYF.

The genes are TRBV30 and TRBJ1-5; D is possibly TRBD1 (6 bases). Trimming shortened V by 3 bases and J by 3 bases, and 15 bases separated the two germline ends. Per germline, CDR1 GTSNPN and CDR2 SVGIG (reference sequence). This CDR3 has 15 amino acids. CDR3: CAWSGVNRDNQPQHF. The CDR3 nucleotides are TGTGCCTGGAGCGGAGTGAACAGGGACAATCAGCCCCAGCATTTT.

V and J are TRBV9 and TRBJ2-1; 11 bases agree with TRBD2. The CDR3 is 17 amino acids. CDR1 is SGDLS, CDR2 YYNGEE, per germline. Trimming at V came to 0 bases and at J to 1 base, leaving 3 bases not matched to a gene. This CDR3 reads CASSVGLAGRSYNEQFF. CDR3 bases: TGTGCCAGCAGCGTAGGACTAGCGGGAAGGTCCTACAATGAGCAGTTCTTC.

V usage is TRBV7-2 and J usage is TRBJ2-2; no definite D call. V lost 4 bases to trimming and J lost 7 bases, with 7 bases between them. The CDR3 has 12 residues. Germline V CDR1 and CDR2: SGHTA, FQGNSA. In DNA form, the CDR3 reads TGTGCCAGCAGCTCATATGTCGGGGAGCTGTTTTTT. Protein: CASSSYVGELFF.

The chain has TRBV4-1 and TRBJ2-2; D may be TRBD1 or TRBD2 (5 bases each). The V gene's germline CDR1 is MGHRA and CDR2 YSYEKL. V lost 4 bases and J lost 6, with 15 bases in between. This CDR3 has 15 residues. The CDR3 nucleotides read TGCGCCAGCAGCCCTGAGGGGAAAGAATCCGGGGAGCTGTTTTTT. Its translation: CASSPEGKESGELFF.

The chain couples TRBV25-1 to TRBJ1-1; D gene ambiguous. Per the germline V gene, CDR1 is MGHDK and CDR2 is SYGVNS. There are 16 residues in the CDR3. Trimming removed 3 bases at V and 4 bases at J, with 18 bases between. In DNA form, the CDR3 reads TGTGCCAGCAGTGACTCCAGACGTGGCATCTCCACTGAAGCTTTCTTT. This gives the protein CASSDSRRGISTEAFF.

This clone was seen a handful of times. The chain combines TRBV20-1 with TRBJ2-5; D not resolved. The V and J ends lost 0 bases and 7 bases respectively, with 6 bases between them. Germline V lookup: CDR1 DFQATT, CDR2 SNEGSKA (reference sequence). The CDR3 runs to 11 residues. CDR3 DNA sequence: TGCAGTGCTAGAGATATGGGGACCCAGTACTTC. Translated, it gives CSARDMGTQYF.